The 32 T cell receptor beta chains given below trace back to one sample, sequenced in a study of blood T cell repertoires in COVID-19. Measured with immunoSEQ multiplex PCR; TCRdb has only the in-frame clones, and not every one. The sample shows some 230,000 clones, about nine tenths of them seen only once. The sample taken for sequencing was peripheral blood. The receptors were sampled from a man under 40 who had recovered from COVID-19.

The chain links TRBV5-6 to TRBJ1-2; D is unresolved. The germline V gene has CDR1 SGHDT and CDR2 YYEEEE. The CDR3 covers 12 residues. V was cut by 4 bases and J by 5 bases, with 9 bases left in between. The CDR3 reads CASSPGSYGYTF. CDR3 in DNA: TGTGCCAGCAGCCCCGGGAGTTATGGCTACACCTTC.

This chain uses TRBV7-8 with TRBJ2-1, with TRBD2 matching 8 bases. Trimming cost V 10 bases and J 4 bases; bases outside gene matches: 12. CDR1 and CDR2 from the germline V gene are SGHVS and FQNEAQ. This CDR3 comprises 15 residues. The CDR3, as DNA: TGTGCCACCGCCGCCCAGCGGGGGTTTTACAATGAGCAGTTCTTC. Amino acid sequence: CATAAQRGFYNEQFF.

V and J are TRBV5-1 and TRBJ2-3; D is perhaps TRBD2 (6 bases). Between the trimmed V and J ends, which lost 0 bases and 2 bases, there was a span of 16 bases. The CDR3 sequence is 17 residues long. Germline V gene data show CDR1 as SGHRS and CDR2 as YFSETQ. The CDR3 DNA reads TGCGCCAGCAGCTTGGGAGGAGGGGCAGGGCCCACAGATACGCAGTATTTT. Its protein is CASSLGGGAGPTDTQYF.

The chain is built from TRBV7-2 and TRBJ2-1; no firm D call. CDR1 and CDR2 from the germline V gene are SGHTA and FQGNSA. This CDR3 region has 13 residues. The V end was cut by 4 bases, the J end by 4 bases, with 8 bases between. The CDR3 spells CASSYAEYNEQFF. The CDR3 region has the DNA TGTGCCAGCAGCTATGCGGAGTACAATGAGCAGTTCTTC.

The rearrangement joins TRBV9 to TRBJ2-3; no clear D gene. Trimming pared 4 bases from V and 2 bases from J, leaving 8 bases between. Germline V CDR1 and CDR2: SGDLS, YYNGEE. The CDR3 runs to 13 residues. CDR3 coding DNA: TGTGCCAGCAGCCCCCGGTACACAGATACGCAGTATTTT. Encoded protein: CASSPRYTDTQYF.

The genes are TRBV19 and TRBJ2-7; 9 bases are a match to TRBD1. Per the germline V gene, CDR1 is LNHDA and CDR2 is SQIVND (reference sequence). Trimming removed 8 bases from V and 5 bases from J; junction bases left unmatched: 19. There are 17 residues in the CDR3. The CDR3 coding sequence is TGTGCCAGTGGCCCCCTCACGAGTTTGGACAGGGGACACGAGCAGTACTTC. Encoded protein: CASGPLTSLDRGHEQYF.

The chain has TRBV3-1 (or the pseudogene TRBV3-2) and TRBJ2-2; D ambiguous. The germline V gene encodes CDR1 LGHDT and CDR2 YNNKEL (reference sequence). The CDR3 is made up of 15 amino acids. The V end lost 3 bases, the J end lost 0 bases, and 8 bases lay between the germline ends. CDR3 coding DNA: TGTGCCAGCAGCCACAGGATTTCGAACACCGGGGAGCTGTTTTTT. Translating it yields CASSHRISNTGELFF.

The genes are TRBV3-1 (or the pseudogene TRBV3-2) and TRBJ2-7; 8 bases fit TRBD2. J gave up 4 bases and V 3 bases, and 11 bases lay outside the gene matches. From germline, CDR1 is LGHDT and CDR2 YNNKEL (reference sequence). The CDR3 has 16 residues. CDR3 bases: TGTGCCAGCAGCCACTACTCCGGGACTAGGTCATACGAGCAGTACTTC. This gives the protein CASSHYSGTRSYEQYF.

The J gene is TRBJ1-2, the V gene TRBV7-9, with D unresolved. V lost 1 base and J 7 bases, leaving 4 bases between the germline ends. The germline V gene encodes CDR1 SEHNR and CDR2 FQNEAQ (reference sequence). The CDR3 loop spans 11 amino acids. This chain's CDR3 is CASSLVSGYTF. Here the CDR3 DNA reads TGTGCCAGCAGCTTAGTGAGTGGCTACACCTTC. Drawing the rest from reference TRBV7-9 and TRBJ1-2, the complete variable domain is DTGVSQNPRHKITKRGQNVTFRCDPISEHNRLYWYRQTLGQGPEFLTYFQNEAQLEKSRLLSDRFSAERPKGSFSTLEIQRTEQGDSAMYLCASSLVSGYTFGSGTRLTVV.

The CDR3 region is CASSLGLDSSTDTQYF. The CDR3 DNA reads TGTGCCAGCAGCTTAGGTCTTGACTCTAGCACAGATACGCAGTATTTT. The V call is TRBV5-8, the J call TRBJ2-3; D unclear. The germline V gene encodes CDR1 SGHTS and CDR2 YDEGEE. V was shortened by 2 bases and J by 0 bases, with 13 bases between the two germline ends. The CDR3 runs to 16 residues.

The CDR3 is CASSAGTDYSNQPQHF. DNA for the CDR3: TGTGCCAGCAGCGCGGGGACAGACTATAGCAATCAGCCCCAGCATTTT. The chain carries TRBV9 and TRBJ1-5; 7 bases line up with TRBD1. This CDR3 is 16 amino acids long. The germline CDR1 and CDR2 sequences are SGDLS and YYNGEE. After removal of 3 bases from V and 0 bases from J, the junction contained 6 bases not matched to a gene.

The rearrangement joins TRBV5-1 to TRBJ1-5, with 7 bases lining up with TRBD1. Trimming cost V 2 bases and J 3 bases; bases outside gene matches: 5. This CDR3 comprises 15 residues. Germline lookup yields CDR1 SGHRS and CDR2 YFSETQ. CDR3 sequence reads: CASSFTGTVNQPQHF. DNA for the CDR3: TGCGCCAGCAGCTTTACCGGGACAGTCAATCAGCCCCAGCATTTT.

This chain joins TRBV7-8 and TRBJ1-2, with 10 nucleotides matching TRBD1. The V gene end was trimmed by 4 bases and the J gene end by 4 bases; junction bases not matched to a gene: 9. Germline V gene data show CDR1 as SGHVS and CDR2 as FQNEAQ. The CDR3 runs 16 residues. CDR3 amino acids: CASSSRDRGLGYGYTF. DNA for the CDR3: TGTGCCAGCAGCTCTAGGGACAGGGGCCTAGGCTATGGCTACACCTTC.

The rearrangement uses TRBV9 and TRBJ2-2, with no clear D. V dropped 0 bases and J dropped 6 bases, with 6 bases sitting between them. Germline lookup yields CDR1 SGDLS and CDR2 YYNGEE. The CDR3 spans 13 residues. The CDR3 sequence: CASSVASAGELFF. Written as DNA, the CDR3 is TGTGCCAGCAGCGTAGCTAGTGCCGGGGAGCTGTTTTTT.

V gene TRBV25-1 combines with J gene TRBJ2-2; 8 bases map to TRBD1. Trimming removed 1 base from V and 3 bases from J; junction bases left unmatched: 4. CDR1 is MGHDK and CDR2 is SYGVNS in the germline V gene. The CDR3 length is 16 residues. The CDR3 loop is CASSESPGGDTGELFF. The CDR3 region has the DNA TGTGCCAGCAGTGAATCCCCAGGGGGCGACACCGGGGAGCTGTTTTTT. Full variable domain (missing parts from reference TRBV25-1 and TRBJ2-2): EADIYQTPRYLVIGTGKKITLECSQTMGHDKMYWYQQDPGMELHLIHYSYGVNSTEKGDLSSESTVSRIRTEHFPLTLESARPSHTSQYLCASSESPGGDTGELFFGEGSRLTVL.

This clone occurred once. The chain recombines TRBV4-1 with TRBJ2-3, with 8 positions matching TRBD2. Germline V gives CDR1 MGHRA, CDR2 YSYEKL. The V segment lost 2 bases and the J segment 4 bases; nucleotides outside the gene matches: 8. The CDR3 runs 16 residues. CDR3 sequence: CASSQLQGLAADTQYF. The CDR3 DNA reads TGCGCCAGCAGCCAACTCCAAGGACTAGCAGCAGATACGCAGTATTTT.

The rearrangement joins TRBV5-1 to TRBJ2-5; TRBD1 matches at 7 bases. Germline V CDR1 and CDR2: SGHRS, YFSETQ. Unmatched junction bases numbered 13, after V lost 0 bases and J lost 5 bases. This CDR3 has 17 residues. The CDR3 reads CASSLVQGVPVKETQYF. In DNA form, the CDR3 reads TGCGCCAGCAGCTTGGTTCAGGGGGTACCAGTAAAGGAGACCCAGTACTTC.

The chain carries TRBV10-1 and TRBJ1-3; D is unclear. The CDR3 runs to 11 residues. V shed 10 bases and J shed 0 bases, with 4 bases lying between them. CDR1 is WNHNN and CDR2 is SYGVQD in the germline V gene (reference sequence). The CDR3 DNA follows: TGCGCCACTATCTCTGGAAACACCATATATTTT. Translation gives CATISGNTIYF.

The gene calls are TRBV10-1 and TRBJ2-5; 8 bases line up with TRBD2. There are 14 residues in the CDR3. Germline V gene sequence: CDR1 WNHNN, CDR2 SYGVQD (reference sequence). V gave up 3 bases and J gave up 3 bases; unmatched junction bases: 3. Here the CDR3 reads CASSEAGVKETQYF. The CDR3 nucleotides are TGCGCCAGCAGTGAAGCGGGGGTAAAAGAGACCCAGTACTTC.

J is TRBJ1-3 and V is TRBV7-8, with D perhaps matching TRBD1 (5 bases). Trimming left V 1 base short and J 3 bases short, with 10 bases between. The germline V gene has CDR1 SGHVS and CDR2 FQNEAQ. The length of the CDR3 is 15 residues. DNA of the CDR3: TGTGCCAGCAGCTTAGAGGGGCAGGGTGGAAACACCATATATTTT. It codes for CASSLEGQGGNTIYF.

The chain combines TRBV27 with TRBJ1-5, with 9 nucleotides matching TRBD1. CDR1 is MNHEY, CDR2 SMNVEV, per germline (reference sequence). Germline trimming cut 5 bases from V and 6 bases from J; bases unmatched to any gene: 14. The length of the CDR3 is 17 residues. Here the CDR3 DNA reads TGTGCCAGCAGTCCCTCCCCCGACAGGGGGTGGATTCAGCCCCAGCATTTT. This encodes CASSPSPDRGWIQPQHF.

The chain combines TRBV7-9 with TRBJ1-1; 7 positions agree with TRBD1. The CDR3 extends over 15 amino acids. V dropped 1 base and J dropped 0; count of bases not matched to a gene: 2. Germline CDR1 is SEHNR and CDR2 is FQNEAQ (reference sequence). DNA of the CDR3: TGTGCCAGCAGCTTAGGGACAGGCCTGAACACTGAAGCTTTCTTT. This encodes CASSLGTGLNTEAFF.

About this clone: Being one base from a much bigger clone, this may be a read error. The chain uses TRBV7-8 and TRBJ1-5; D gene ambiguous. V was clipped by 3 bases and J by 6 bases, with 6 bases between them. The CDR3 totals 12 residues. The germline gives CDR1 SGHVS, CDR2 FQNEAQ. CDR3 loop: CASSFGFQPQHF. The DNA for the CDR3 is TGTGCCAGCAGCTTCGGGTTTCAGCCCCAGCATTTT.

The genes are TRBV15 and TRBJ2-7; no clear D gene. The V end was cut by 4 bases, the J end by 3 bases, with 10 bases between. CDR1 is LNHNV, CDR2 YYDKDF, per germline (reference sequence). This CDR3 is 13 amino acids long. CDR3 amino acids: CATSNAFGYEQYF. As DNA, the CDR3 is TGTGCCACCAGCAACGCCTTCGGCTACGAGCAGTACTTC.

There are a few counts of this clone. The genes are TRBV5-8 and TRBJ2-2; 8 positions match TRBD1. The germline CDR1 and CDR2 sequences are SGHTS and YDEGEE. The CDR3 length is 13 residues. After removal of 4 bases from V and 13 bases from J, the junction contained 9 bases not matched to a gene. CDR3: CASSQIRDRWLFF. The DNA of the CDR3 is TGTGCCAGCAGCCAGATCCGGGACAGGTGGCTGTTTTTT.

V usage is TRBV27 and J usage is TRBJ1-2, with TRBD1 matching over 8 bases. J lost 7 bases, V lost 5 bases, and 9 bases had no gene match. Germline V gene data show CDR1 as MNHEY and CDR2 as SMNVEV (reference sequence). The CDR3 contains 14 residues. The CDR3 region has the DNA TGTGCCAGCAGTCACGACAGGGGCTTCTCTGGCTACACCTTC. Residues: CASSHDRGFSGYTF.

J is TRBJ2-5 and V is TRBV11-2; D is perhaps TRBD1 (5 bases). The CDR3 totals 14 residues. CDR1 and CDR2 from the germline V gene are SGHAT and FQNNGV. Deletions cut 1 base from V and 6 bases from J, with 12 bases between. CDR3 residues: CASSLARGVQTQYF. CDR3 bases: TGTGCCAGCAGCTTAGCTAGGGGCGTGCAGACCCAGTACTTC.

V is TRBV7-8 and J is TRBJ1-4; TRBD1 matches at 7 bases. The V and J ends lost 5 bases and 8 bases, in that order; junction bases with no gene match: 11. The CDR3 extends over 15 amino acids. Germline CDR1 and CDR2: SGHVS and FQNEAQ. The CDR3 DNA reads as TGTGCCAGCAGCGTCAACAGGGGTTCAGGGGAAAAACTGTTTTTT. It codes for CASSVNRGSGEKLFF. Full variable domain (missing parts from reference TRBV7-8 and TRBJ1-4): GAGVSQSPRYKVAKRGQDVALRCDPISGHVSLFWYQQALGQGPEFLTYFQNEAQLDKSGLPSDRFFAERPEGSVSTLKIQRTQQEDSAVYLCASSVNRGSGEKLFFGSGTQLSVL.

The V gene is TRBV28, the J gene TRBJ1-6; 7 bases line up with TRBD1. Germline V CDR1 and CDR2: MDHEN, SYDVKM. Trimming cost V 6 bases and J 7 bases; bases outside gene matches: 12. This CDR3 is built from 16 residues. CDR3 loop: CASRTPADRLNSPLHF. Here the CDR3 DNA reads TGTGCCAGCAGAACCCCCGCGGACAGGTTAAATTCACCCCTCCACTTT.

The chain joins TRBV2 to TRBJ1-1; D call uncertain. Per the germline V gene, CDR1 is SNHLY and CDR2 is FYNNEI. This CDR3 is built from 13 residues. Deletions cut 8 bases from V and 6 bases from J, with 16 bases between. CDR3 nucleotides: TGTGCCAGCTTTGATTTTGTAGAGGCTGAAGCTTTCTTT. It is translated as CASFDFVEAEAFF.

V gene TRBV10-3 combines with J gene TRBJ2-3; 7 bases line up with TRBD2. Germline trimming cut 3 bases from V and 4 bases from J; bases unmatched to any gene: 4. The CDR3 covers 14 residues. Germline V gene data show CDR1 as ENHRY and CDR2 as SYGVKD. CDR3 residues: CAISEYRGADTQYF. The DNA for the CDR3 is TGTGCCATCAGTGAATATCGGGGGGCAGATACGCAGTATTTT.

The V gene is TRBV5-1, the J gene TRBJ2-2, with 7 nucleotides matching TRBD1. CDR3 size: 16 residues. Germline V gives CDR1 SGHRS, CDR2 YFSETQ. The trim removed 0 bases at V and 3 bases at J, leaving 5 bases unmatched. The CDR3 region is CASSLGTGLYTGELFF. The CDR3 DNA sequence: TGCGCCAGCAGCTTGGGGACAGGACTTTACACCGGGGAGCTGTTTTTT.